This TCR beta chain came from a study of blood T cell repertoires in COVID-19. Study in general: The origin of the acute and convalescent COVID-19 samples was the United States, Italy and Spain.

The protocol was immunoSEQ multiplex PCR, while the TCRdb copy is restricted to in-frame clones and leaves out a portion. The data contain about 140,000 clones, 70% to 90% of them seen just once; the ten biggest clones take up 11%. The trim removed 0 bases at V and 4 bases at J, leaving 6 bases unmatched. The germline CDR1 and CDR2 sequences are SGDLS and YYNGEE. This CDR3 spans 15 amino acids. J is TRBJ1-2 and V is TRBV9; TRBD1 matches 7 bases. Material: peripheral blood. The clonotype comes from a woman older than 75 with acute or convalescent COVID-19. The CDR3 coding sequence is TGTGCCAGCAGCGTAGCCCCAGGGGGGACCTATGGCTACACCTTC. Translated, it gives CASSVAPGGTYGYTF.